The text below deals with one TCR beta chain. In the authors' methods: From reference gene primer amplification, estimates of nucleated cell counts were derived. Produced via immunoSEQ multiplex PCR; TCRdb's table is partial and in-frame only. D and trimming come from the DNA, and the V and J calls and clone size come from that table. Of 200,000 to 250,000 clones listed, around 83% are singletons. These data are taken from a study of blood T cell repertoires in COVID-19. Study as a whole: The United States, Italy and Spain were the sources of the acute and convalescent COVID-19 samples. T cells, B-cell-depleted T cells, or PBMCs supplied cDNA or gDNA.

With 3 bases removed from V and 0 bases from J, the gap between germline ends came to 19 bases. Germline V lookup: CDR1 SGHDT, CDR2 YYEEEE. This CDR3 is 17 amino acids long. The receptor's source is a man aged 45-60 years with active or convalescent COVID-19. Specimen: peripheral blood. The chain has TRBV5-6 and TRBJ2-7; D gene uncertain. CDR3 residues: CASSSPRAPQSSYEQYF. Written as DNA, the CDR3 is TGTGCCAGCAGCTCCCCCCGCGCTCCCCAAAGCTCCTACGAGCAGTACTTC.